The rows below give T cell receptor beta chains drawn from one sample of a study of blood T cell repertoires in COVID-19. Method: immunoSEQ multiplex PCR; TCRdb's copy keeps in-frame clones and lacks some. The sample yields approximately 240,000 clones, 84% seen once. Sequencing was done on a sample of peripheral blood. These receptors all stem from a woman between 55 and 75 years old with acute or convalescent COVID-19. The CDR3 runs from the conserved cysteine through the conserved F or W. The D gene is left open where the match is weak.

>TRBV28|NA
CASSPGQAHYGYTF
>TRBV5-6|TRBD1
CASSLGTGDLTYEQYF
>TRBV27|TRBD1
CASSLWRGQGLYNEQFF
>TRBV9|NA
CASSPRGVPPYEQYF
>TRBV19|TRBD1
CASSTRDSSGNQPQHF
>TRBV11-2|TRBD2
CASSFNPGGAGELFF
>TRBV27|TRBD1
CASSSLTGGFNGELFF
>TRBV5-4|NA
CASSSLGNVLTF
>TRBV3-1/TRBV3-2|TRBD1
CASRQGNTEAFF
>TRBV13|NA
CASSIPRGFSGNTIYF
>TRBV29-1|NA
CSVSIAGGPPLHF
>TRBV5-1|NA
CASSFGQNTEAFF
>TRBV5-1|TRBD1
CASSLGVTGGNNEQFF
>TRBV29-1|TRBD1
CSAGQEYYGYTF
>TRBV7-6|NA
CASSLTVPSGNTIYF
>TRBV6-2/TRBV6-3|NA
CASSYSKGHWGTEAFF
>TRBV3-1/TRBV3-2|NA
CASSQGPGTRGSYTF
>TRBV4-3|NA
CASSQGRLGATDRNTEAFF
>TRBV2|NA
CASSLTQGYTEAFF
>TRBV4-2|TRBD1
CASSRDRQANYGYTF
>TRBV7-9|NA
CASSLADIGGGYTF
>TRBV29-1|NA
CSPAGGFGGNTIYF
>TRBV19|TRBD1
CASSIGTGSYGYTF
>TRBV6-2/TRBV6-3|NA
CASSYFGDGNYGYTF
>TRBV5-4|NA
CASSLEGSGGLSGYTF
>TRBV5-6|TRBD1
CASSLYLTGEPETQYF
>TRBV19|NA
CASSSPWQMNTEAFF
>TRBV10-3|NA
CAISEQTGKTYEQYF
>TRBV7-2|TRBD2
CASTVAGGMSSYEQYF
>TRBV5-1|NA
CASSLSVDHTDTQYF
>TRBV3-1/TRBV3-2|TRBD1
CASSQGDRGLGANVLTF
>TRBV3-1/TRBV3-2|NA
CASSQDLLSEAFF
>TRBV7-9|TRBD2
CASSPMTSGGTDTQYF
>TRBV6-1|NA
CASSEPSEQYF
>TRBV6-5|TRBD2
CASKIAGDTDTQYF
>TRBV12-3/TRBV12-4|NA
CASSRTNNEQFF
>TRBV6-1|NA
CASSEILGQAYGYTF
>TRBV6-1|TRBD2
CASSEEGGGAYEQYF
>TRBV5-1|TRBD1
CASSSGTGIMNTEAFF
>TRBV6-6|NA
CASSYSRVEAFF
>TRBV19|TRBD1
CASSLRQGTTEAFF
>TRBV2|TRBD1
CASSEGPGGASGANVLTF
>TRBV7-2|NA
CASSLEAGPAVTF
>TRBV7-2|NA
CASSPGVYGSQPQHF
>TRBV7-3|NA
CASSLTGLPNTEAFF
>TRBV30|NA
CAWSDGGAYGYTF
>TRBV5-8|TRBD1
CASRGTGTGIYGYTF
>TRBV9|NA
CASSVAPMSPGVEQFF
>TRBV20-1|TRBD2
CSASPLPGTSGGAAYEQYF